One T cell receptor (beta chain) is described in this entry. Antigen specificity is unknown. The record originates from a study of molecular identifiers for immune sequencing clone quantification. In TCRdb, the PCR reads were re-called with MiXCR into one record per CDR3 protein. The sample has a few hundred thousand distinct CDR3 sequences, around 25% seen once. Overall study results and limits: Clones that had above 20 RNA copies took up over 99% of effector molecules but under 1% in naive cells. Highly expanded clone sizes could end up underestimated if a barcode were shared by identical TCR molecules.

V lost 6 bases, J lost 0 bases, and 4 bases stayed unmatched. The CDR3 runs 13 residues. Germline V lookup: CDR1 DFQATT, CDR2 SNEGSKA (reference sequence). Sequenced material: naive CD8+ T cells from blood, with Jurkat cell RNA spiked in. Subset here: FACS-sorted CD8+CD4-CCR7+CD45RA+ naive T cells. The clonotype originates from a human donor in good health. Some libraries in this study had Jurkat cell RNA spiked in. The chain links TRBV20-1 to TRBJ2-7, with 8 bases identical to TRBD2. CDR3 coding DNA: TGCAGTGCCCCGAGCGGGAGCTCCTACGAGCAGTACTTC. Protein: CSAPSGSSYEQYF.